The sequence of this T cell receptor beta chain was determined in a study of T cell responses to AZD1222 COVID-19 vaccine. Study-level background: Second-dose recipients at about 4 or about 12 weeks were treated as one pooled group. Findings and limits, study-wide: Spike-specific TCR breadth and depth both grew after two AZD1222 doses. Dominant CD4 TCR responses targeted spike regions 160-218 and 743-854.

For this clone: The antigen is undetermined.

TCRdb's copy holds only in-frame clones and misses some; the assay was immunoSEQ multiplex PCR. The sample shows about 120,000 clones, about nine tenths of them seen only once. Looked up from germline, CDR1 is MGHRA and CDR2 is YSYEKL. The V and J ends lost 3 bases and 7 bases, in that order; junction bases with no gene match: 8. CDR3 size: 14 residues. The sequencing here drew on peripheral blood, taken on day 0 of AZD1222 vaccination. The sequence derives from an adult in good health. The V call is TRBV4-1, the J call TRBJ1-1; 7 bases agree with TRBD1. CDR3 in amino acids: CASSQMGQPFEAFF. The CDR3, as DNA: TGCGCCAGCAGCCAGATGGGACAGCCATTTGAAGCTTTCTTT.